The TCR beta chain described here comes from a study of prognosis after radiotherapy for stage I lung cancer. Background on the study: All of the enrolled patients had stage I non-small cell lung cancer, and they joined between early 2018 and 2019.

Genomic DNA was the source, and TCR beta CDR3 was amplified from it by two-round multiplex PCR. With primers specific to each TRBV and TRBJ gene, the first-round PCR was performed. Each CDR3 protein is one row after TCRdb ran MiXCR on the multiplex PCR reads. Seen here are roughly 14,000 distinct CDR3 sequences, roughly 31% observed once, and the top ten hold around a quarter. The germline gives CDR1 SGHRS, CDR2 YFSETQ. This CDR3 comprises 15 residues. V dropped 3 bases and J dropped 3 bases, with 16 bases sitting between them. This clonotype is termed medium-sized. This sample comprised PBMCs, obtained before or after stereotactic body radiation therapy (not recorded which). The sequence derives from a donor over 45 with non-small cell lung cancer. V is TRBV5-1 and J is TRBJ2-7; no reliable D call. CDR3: CASSSLAETNYEQYF. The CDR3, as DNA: TGCGCCAGCAGCTCCCTGGCGGAGACGAACTACGAGCAGTACTTC.